These 24 T cell receptor beta chains were all obtained from the same sample, sequenced in a study of blood T cell repertoires in COVID-19. Here immunoSEQ multiplex PCR was the method, and the copy in TCRdb shows in-frame clones only, minus some. The table records 90,000 to 130,000 clones, approximately 90% of them present only once. Sequenced sample: peripheral blood. Receptors were obtained from a human donor in a cohort sampled during active COVID-19.

The chain combines TRBV9 with TRBJ1-5; no reliable D call. The germline V gene has CDR1 SGDLS and CDR2 YYNGEE. CDR3 length: 14 residues. V lost 0 bases and J lost 3, with 7 bases in between. For the CDR3, the DNA is TGTGCCAGCAGCGTAGGACAAATCAATCAGCCCCAGCATTTT. Translating gives CASSVGQINQPQHF.

The genes are TRBV5-1 and TRBJ1-3; TRBD1 is a possible D gene (6 bases). The CDR3 consists of 16 residues. The V end was cut by 0 bases, the J end by 1 base, with 11 bases between. CDR1 and CDR2 from the germline V gene are SGHRS and YFSETQ. The CDR3 nucleotides read TGCGCCAGCAGCTTGGTGGGGGCTGCATCTGGAAACACCATATATTTT. This sequence encodes CASSLVGAASGNTIYF.

This clone came up once. The CDR3 DNA reads as TGTGCCAGCAGCAGGGGCAGCAACTATGGCTACACCTTC. This translates into CASSRGSNYGYTF. The chain combines TRBV6-5 with TRBJ1-2; D is perhaps TRBD1 (6 bases). Germline CDR1 is MNHEY and CDR2 is SVGAGI. Trimming removed 6 bases from V and 2 bases from J, with 10 bases in between. This CDR3 comprises 13 residues.

The J gene is TRBJ2-7, the V gene TRBV20-1; no clear D gene. The length of the CDR3 is 11 residues. Germline assignment: CDR1 DFQATT and CDR2 SNEGSKA (reference sequence). V was trimmed by 6 bases and J by 6 bases, leaving 12 bases between them. CDR3 region: CSAAPLSEQYF. CDR3 sequence (DNA): TGCAGTGCGGCCCCCCTCTCCGAGCAGTACTTC.

This CDR3 is CATSVSPGTRDYNEQFF. DNA for the CDR3: TGTGCCACCAGTGTATCCCCCGGGACACGGGACTACAATGAGCAGTTCTTC. V usage is TRBV24-1 and J usage is TRBJ2-1; TRBD1 might be the D (6 bases). The V and J ends lost 5 bases and 3 bases respectively, with 19 bases between them. This CDR3 contains 17 residues. Germline values: CDR1 KGHDR, CDR2 SFDVKD.

V gene TRBV7-3 combines with J gene TRBJ2-1, with D possibly TRBD1 on 6 matching bases. In germline, CDR1 is SGHTA, CDR2 FQGTGA. CDR3 length: 12 amino acids. The V gene lost 5 bases and the J gene lost 9 bases, with 11 bases spanning the gap. In nucleotides, the CDR3 is TGTGCCAGCAGCCAACAGGGTGGTGAGCAGTTCTTC. Its protein is CASSQQGGEQFF.

This sequence joins TRBV7-3 and TRBJ2-1, with a possible D match to TRBD1 (6 bases). CDR1 is SGHTA and CDR2 is FQGTGA in the germline V gene. With 4 bases removed from V and 9 bases from J, the gap between germline ends came to 10 bases. The CDR3 spans 12 residues. The CDR3 nucleotides read TGTGCCAGCAGCTCGACAGGTTCTGAGCAGTTCTTC. Its translation: CASSSTGSEQFF.

The chain recombines TRBV10-1 with TRBJ2-7; D may be TRBD2 (7 bases). V was pared by 2 bases and J by 6 bases, with 17 bases between. The CDR3 totals 15 residues. Germline V gives CDR1 WNHNN, CDR2 SYGVQD (reference sequence). The CDR3 sequence is CASSERGAGHSEQYF. The CDR3 nucleotides are TGCGCCAGCAGTGAGCGTGGAGCGGGACATTCCGAGCAGTACTTC.

Worth noting for this clone: At the DNA level, this CDR3 is encoded by other sequences in the same sample as well. V is TRBV7-2 and J is TRBJ2-3; unclear D gene. This CDR3 contains 13 residues. Germline CDR1 is SGHTA and CDR2 is FQGNSA. V lost 3 bases and J 1 base, leaving 5 bases between the germline ends. DNA for the CDR3: TGTGCCAGCAGCTTCACAGGCACAGATACGCAGTATTTT. Translating gives CASSFTGTDTQYF.

The genes are TRBV5-1 and TRBJ2-2; TRBD2 aligns across 11 bases. The CDR3 sequence is 17 residues long. Germline V gene lookup returns CDR1 SGHRS and CDR2 YFSETQ. V was pared by 0 bases and J by 6 bases, with 7 bases of the junction left unmatched. CDR3 region: CASSLVSSGRSPGELFF. The CDR3, as DNA: TGCGCCAGCAGCTTGGTGTCTAGCGGGAGGTCCCCCGGGGAGCTGTTTTTT.

V is TRBV12-5 and J is TRBJ1-1; possible D gene TRBD1, 6 bases. This CDR3 region has 14 residues. Germline V gene lookup returns CDR1 LGHNT and CDR2 FRNRAP. The V and J ends lost 6 bases and 3 bases respectively, with 14 bases between them. The CDR3, as DNA: TGTGCTAGTGGCCCCGGGACATCTTACACTGAAGCTTTCTTT. This translates into CASGPGTSYTEAFF.

The chain uses TRBV7-3 and TRBJ2-1, with D possibly TRBD2 on 6 matching bases. Germline lookup yields CDR1 SGHTA and CDR2 FQGTGA. Trimming cost V 5 bases and J 6 bases, with 17 bases left between them. This CDR3 region has 15 residues. The CDR3 region is CASSPKPGLANEQFF. Written as DNA, the CDR3 is TGTGCCAGCAGCCCCAAACCGGGACTCGCCAATGAGCAGTTCTTC.

A few counts support this clone. This chain links TRBV25-1 with TRBJ2-7; the D is unclear. V dropped 2 bases and J dropped 4 bases, with 3 bases sitting between them. The length of the CDR3 is 11 residues. CDR1 is MGHDK, CDR2 SYGVNS, per germline. Here the CDR3 DNA reads TGTGCCAGCAGTGAAACATACGAGCAGTACTTC. Residues: CASSETYEQYF.

The chain couples TRBV4-1 to TRBJ2-1; D is unclear. V was cut by 5 bases and J by 0 bases, with 14 bases left in between. Germline-derived CDR1 and CDR2 are MGHRA and YSYEKL. The CDR3 spans 16 residues. This CDR3 is CASSSTKSSSYNEQFF. The CDR3 DNA reads TGCGCCAGCAGCTCTACGAAGTCTAGCTCCTACAATGAGCAGTTCTTC.

V usage is TRBV28 and J usage is TRBJ1-5; 7 bases align to TRBD1. Germline trimming cut 7 bases from V and 5 bases from J; bases unmatched to any gene: 8. The germline CDR1 and CDR2 sequences are MDHEN and SYDVKM. The CDR3 covers 14 residues. CDR3 sequence reads: CASTLDRVYQPQHF. CDR3 DNA sequence: TGTGCCAGCACTCTAGACAGGGTATATCAGCCCCAGCATTTT. The full variable domain, rest sourced from reference TRBV28 and TRBJ1-5, is DVKVTQSSRYLVKRTGEKVFLECVQDMDHENMFWYRQDPGLGLRLIYFSYDVKMKEKGDIPEGYSVSREKKERFSLILESASTNQTSMYLCASTLDRVYQPQHFGDGTRLSIL.

V usage is TRBV7-2 and J usage is TRBJ1-2, with TRBD1 matching 12 bases. The CDR3 runs to 14 residues. V trimming: 5 bases; J trimming: 8 bases; junction bases outside the gene matches: 6. Germline-derived CDR1 and CDR2 are SGHTA and FQGNSA. As DNA, the CDR3 is TGTGCCAGCAGCCAGGGACAGGGGGCAGGCGGCTACACCTTC. This gives the protein CASSQGQGAGGYTF.

The DNA of the CDR3 is TGTGCCAGCAGCTTCTCGGGACTAACTAATGAAAAACTGTTTTTT. Translating gives CASSFSGLTNEKLFF. The rearrangement uses TRBV7-3 and TRBJ1-4; TRBD1 might be the D (5 bases). V was shortened by 3 bases and J by 1 base, with 9 bases between the two germline ends. This CDR3 contains 15 residues. The germline gives CDR1 SGHTA, CDR2 FQGTGA.

The chain joins TRBV5-1 to TRBJ1-6; 10 bases line up with TRBD1. V dropped 4 bases and J dropped 7; count of bases not matched to a gene: 5. Germline CDR1 is SGHRS and CDR2 is YFSETQ. This CDR3 contains 15 residues. CDR3 sequence: CASSPRDRGNSPLHF. CDR3 DNA sequence: TGCGCCAGCAGCCCTCGGGACAGGGGCAATTCACCCCTCCACTTT.

The chain recombines TRBV3-1 (or the pseudogene TRBV3-2) with TRBJ2-2; a weak D match, TRBD2 (6 bases). The germline CDR1 and CDR2 sequences are LGHDT and YNNKEL (reference sequence). The CDR3 length is 16 residues. Trimming took 1 base from V and 3 from J, leaving 12 bases between them. This CDR3 is CASSQVGGLDTGELFF. The DNA of the CDR3 is TGTGCCAGCAGCCAAGTTGGGGGACTTGACACCGGGGAGCTGTTTTTT.

With regard to this clone: Within the sample, other DNA sequences also encode this same CDR3. The chain employs TRBV5-1 and TRBJ2-5; the match to TRBD2 covers 12 bases. J gave up 0 bases and V 0 bases, and 0 bases lay outside the gene matches. Per germline, CDR1 SGHRS and CDR2 YFSETQ. This CDR3 spans 16 amino acids. In DNA form, the CDR3 reads TGCGCCAGCAGCTTGGGGACTAGCGGGAACCAAGAGACCCAGTACTTC. This sequence encodes CASSLGTSGNQETQYF.

The chain combines TRBV19 with TRBJ2-5; maybe TRBD2 (6 bases). The CDR3 is 11 residues long. The V gene's germline CDR1 is LNHDA and CDR2 SQIVND (reference sequence). DNA for the CDR3: TGTGCAGGTCAACGGGGGGAGACCCAGTACTTC. It yields the protein CAGQRGETQYF.

The chain is built from TRBV4-3 and TRBJ2-1; possibly TRBD2 for D (5 bases). V was pared by 0 bases and J by 8 bases, with 11 bases between. This CDR3 is 14 amino acids long. The germline gives CDR1 LGHNA, CDR2 YSLEER. The CDR3 nucleotides are TGCGCCAGCAGCCAAGATGGGCCCGGGGATGAGCAGTTCTTC. Protein product: CASSQDGPGDEQFF.

The CDR3 is CASSLSGGANYGYTF. Here the CDR3 DNA reads TGTGCCAGCAGTTTGTCTGGGGGCGCCAACTATGGCTACACCTTC. This chain joins TRBV28 and TRBJ1-2, with a weak D call TRBD1 (6 bases). Trimming shortened V by 3 bases and J by 2 bases, and 13 bases separated the two germline ends. The CDR3 is made up of 15 amino acids. Germline assignment: CDR1 MDHEN and CDR2 SYDVKM.

The V call is TRBV5-6, the J call TRBJ2-1; 12 bases map to TRBD2. Germline V gene lookup returns CDR1 SGHDT and CDR2 YYEEEE. V lost 6 bases, J lost 14 bases, and 12 bases stayed unmatched. The CDR3 extends over 14 amino acids. The CDR3 sequence: CASTPWTSGMFEFF. For the CDR3, the DNA is TGTGCCAGCACTCCATGGACTAGCGGGATGTTCGAGTTCTTC. The full variable domain, its missing parts supplied by reference TRBV5-6 and TRBJ2-1, is DAGVTQSPTHLIKTRGQQVTLRCSPKSGHDTVSWYQQALGQGPQFIFQYYEEEERQRGNFPDRFSGHQFPNYSSELNVNALLLGDSALYLCASTPWTSGMFEFFGPGTRLTVL.